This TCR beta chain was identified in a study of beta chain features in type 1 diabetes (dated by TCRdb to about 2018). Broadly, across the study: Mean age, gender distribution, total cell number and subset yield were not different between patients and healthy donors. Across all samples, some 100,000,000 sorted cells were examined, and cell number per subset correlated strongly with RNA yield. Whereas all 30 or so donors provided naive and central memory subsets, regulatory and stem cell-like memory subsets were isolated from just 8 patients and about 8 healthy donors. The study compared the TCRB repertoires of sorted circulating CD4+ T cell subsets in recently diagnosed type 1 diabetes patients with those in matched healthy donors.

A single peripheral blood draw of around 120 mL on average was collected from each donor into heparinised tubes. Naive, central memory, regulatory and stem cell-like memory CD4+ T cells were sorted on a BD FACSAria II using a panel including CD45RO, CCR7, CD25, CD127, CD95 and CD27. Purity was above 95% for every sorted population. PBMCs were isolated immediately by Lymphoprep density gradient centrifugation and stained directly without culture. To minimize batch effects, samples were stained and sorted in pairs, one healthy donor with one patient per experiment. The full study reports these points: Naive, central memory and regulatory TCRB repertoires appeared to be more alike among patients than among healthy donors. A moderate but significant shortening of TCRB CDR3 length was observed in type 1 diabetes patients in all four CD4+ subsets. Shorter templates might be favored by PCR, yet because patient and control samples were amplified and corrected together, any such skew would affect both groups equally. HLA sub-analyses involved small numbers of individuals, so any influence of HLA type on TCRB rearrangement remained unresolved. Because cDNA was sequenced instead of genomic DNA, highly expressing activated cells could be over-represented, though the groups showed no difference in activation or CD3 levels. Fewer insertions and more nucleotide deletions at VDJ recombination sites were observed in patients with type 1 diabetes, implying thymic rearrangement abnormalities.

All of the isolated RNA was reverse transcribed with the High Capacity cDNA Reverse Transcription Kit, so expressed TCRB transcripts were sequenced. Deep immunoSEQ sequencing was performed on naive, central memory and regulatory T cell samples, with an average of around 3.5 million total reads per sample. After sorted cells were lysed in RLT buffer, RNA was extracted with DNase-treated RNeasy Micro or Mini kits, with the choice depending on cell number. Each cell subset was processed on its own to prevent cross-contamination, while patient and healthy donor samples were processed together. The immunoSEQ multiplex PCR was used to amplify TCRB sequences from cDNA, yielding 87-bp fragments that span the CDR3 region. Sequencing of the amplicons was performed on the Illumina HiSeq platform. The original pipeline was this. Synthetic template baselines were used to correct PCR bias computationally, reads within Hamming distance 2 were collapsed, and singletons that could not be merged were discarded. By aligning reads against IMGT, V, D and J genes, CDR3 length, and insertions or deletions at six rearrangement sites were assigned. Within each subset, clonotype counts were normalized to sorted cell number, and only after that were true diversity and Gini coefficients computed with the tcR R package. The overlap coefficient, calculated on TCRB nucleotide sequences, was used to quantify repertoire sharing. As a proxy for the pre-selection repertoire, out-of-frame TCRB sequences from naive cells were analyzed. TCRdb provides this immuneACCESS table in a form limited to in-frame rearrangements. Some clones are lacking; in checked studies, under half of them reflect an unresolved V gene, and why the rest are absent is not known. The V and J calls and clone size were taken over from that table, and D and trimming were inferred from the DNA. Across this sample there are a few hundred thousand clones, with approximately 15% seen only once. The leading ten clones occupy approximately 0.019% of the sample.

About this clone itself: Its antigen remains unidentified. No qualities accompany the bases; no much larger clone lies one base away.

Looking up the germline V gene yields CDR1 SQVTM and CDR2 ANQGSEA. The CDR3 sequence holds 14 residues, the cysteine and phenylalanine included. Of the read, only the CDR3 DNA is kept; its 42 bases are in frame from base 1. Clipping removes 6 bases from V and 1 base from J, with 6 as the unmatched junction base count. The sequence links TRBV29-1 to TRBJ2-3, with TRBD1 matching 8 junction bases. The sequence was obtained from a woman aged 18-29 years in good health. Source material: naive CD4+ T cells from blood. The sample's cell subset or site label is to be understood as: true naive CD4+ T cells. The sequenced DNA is TGCAGCGTGAGGAGGACAGGGCGCACAGATACGCAGTATTTT. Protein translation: CSVRRTGRTDTQYF.